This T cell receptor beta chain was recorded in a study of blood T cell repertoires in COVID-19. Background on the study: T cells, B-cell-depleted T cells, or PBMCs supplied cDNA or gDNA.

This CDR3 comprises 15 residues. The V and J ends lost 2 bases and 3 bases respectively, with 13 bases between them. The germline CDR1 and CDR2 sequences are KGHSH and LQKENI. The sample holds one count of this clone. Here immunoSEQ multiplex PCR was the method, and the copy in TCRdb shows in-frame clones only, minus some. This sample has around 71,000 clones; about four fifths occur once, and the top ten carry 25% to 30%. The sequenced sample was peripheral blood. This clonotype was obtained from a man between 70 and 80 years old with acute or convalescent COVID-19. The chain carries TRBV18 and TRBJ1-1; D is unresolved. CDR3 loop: CASSPTGAAYTEAFF. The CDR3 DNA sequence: TGTGCCAGCTCACCAACGGGTGCCGCTTACACTGAAGCTTTCTTT. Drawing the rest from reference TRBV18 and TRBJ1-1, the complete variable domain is NAGVMQNPRHLVRRRGQEARLRCSPMKGHSHVYWYRQLPEEGLKFMVYLQKENIIDESGMPKERFSAEFPKEGPSILRIQQVVRGDSAAYFCASSPTGAAYTEAFFGQGTRLTVV.